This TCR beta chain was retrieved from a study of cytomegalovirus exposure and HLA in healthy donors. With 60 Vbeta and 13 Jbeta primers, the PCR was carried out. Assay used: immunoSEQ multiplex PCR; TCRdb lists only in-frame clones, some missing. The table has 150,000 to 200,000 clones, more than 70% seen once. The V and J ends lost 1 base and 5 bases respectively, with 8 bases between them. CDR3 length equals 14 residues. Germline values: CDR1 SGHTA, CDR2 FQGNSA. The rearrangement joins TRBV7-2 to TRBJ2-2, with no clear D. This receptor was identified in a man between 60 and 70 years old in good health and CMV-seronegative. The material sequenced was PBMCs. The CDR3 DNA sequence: TGTGCCAGCAGCTTAGGACTCGGGACCGGGGAGCTGTTTTTT. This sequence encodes CASSLGLGTGELFF.